These T cell receptor beta chains were read from a single sample in a study of blood T cells in healthy people across ages. TCRdb recomputed calls from the 5' RACE reads with MiXCR, one row per CDR3 protein. The data hold about 1.1 million distinct CDR3 sequences, with around two fifths observed a single time. The material sequenced was blood. The receptor source for this set is a young man in good health. Both conserved end residues are part of each CDR3. The D gene is left open where the match is weak. Part of the rows lack a size; the others show once, few, many or a class for expanded clones.

>few|TRBD1|TRBV27|TRBJ1-1|15
CASSQPGQGLAEAFF
TGTGCCAGCAGCCAACCGGGACAGGGGCTTGCTGAAGCTTTCTTT
>-|TRBD2|TRBV11-2|TRBJ2-5|17
CASSLGDKRDGGETQYF
TGTGCCAGCAGCTTAGGGGATAAGCGGGATGGCGGAGAGACCCAGTACTTC
>-|-|TRBV6-5|TRBJ2-7|15
CASSYREPGPNEQYF
TGTGCCAGCAGTTACCGGGAACCCGGCCCCAATGAGCAGTACTTC
>few|-|TRBV20-1|TRBJ1-2|13
CSANGAGNYGYTF
TGCAGTGCAAACGGGGCAGGCAACTATGGCTACACCTTC
>-|TRBD2|TRBV5-1|TRBJ2-3|14
CASSAAGGGDTQYF
TGCGCCAGCAGCGCAGCGGGGGGCGGAGATACGCAGTATTTT
>-|-|TRBV7-6|TRBJ1-6|15
CASSLGQSYNSPLHF
TGTGCCAGCAGCCTCGGACAAAGCTATAATTCACCCCTCCACTTT
>few|-|TRBV7-9|TRBJ2-7|15
CASSLGSGSYNEQYF
TGTGCCAGCAGCTTGGGTAGCGGATCCTACAATGAGCAGTACTTC
>-|-|TRBV24-1|TRBJ2-7|15
CATSEPPGQCYEQYF
TGTGCCACCAGTGAGCCGCCGGGACAATGCTACGAGCAGTACTTC
>few|TRBD2|TRBV9|TRBJ2-3|15
CASSDSGLAIDTQYF
TGTGCCAGCAGCGATTCGGGACTAGCGATAGATACGCAGTATTTT
>few|-|TRBV6-6|TRBJ1-5|15
CASSYSRQQGEPQHF
TGTGCCAGCAGTTACTCACGCCAACAGGGCGAGCCCCAGCATTTT
>-|TRBD1|TRBV12-3/TRBV12-4|TRBJ1-2|14
CASNQGQGAGGYTF
TGTGCCAGCAACCAAGGACAGGGGGCAGGTGGCTACACCTTC
>few|-|TRBV4-1|TRBJ1-6|14
CASSQDQEGLPLHF
TGCGCCAGCAGCCAAGATCAGGAGGGTTTGCCCCTCCACTTT
>-|TRBD2|TRBV20-1|TRBJ2-3|15
CSADGLAVSTDTQYF
TGCAGTGCTGACGGACTAGCGGTTAGCACAGATACGCAGTATTTT
>-|-|TRBV30|TRBJ2-1|13
CAWQVSSYNEQFF
TGTGCCTGGCAAGTTTCCTCCTACAATGAGCAGTTCTTC
>-|-|TRBV3-1|TRBJ2-3|14
CASSQGGNRDTQYF
TGTGCCAGCAGCCAAGGGGGCAACCGGGATACGCAGTATTTT
>-|-|TRBV20-1|TRBJ2-7|14
CSATRQEGSYEQYF
TGCAGTGCTACCAGACAGGAGGGCTCCTACGAGCAGTACTTC
>few|-|TRBV10-3|TRBJ1-5|13
CAISEQTNQPQHF
TGTGCCATCAGTGAACAGACCAATCAGCCCCAGCATTTT
>-|-|TRBV5-1|TRBJ1-2|16
CASSPYELAGLGGYTF
TGCGCCAGCAGCCCCTACGAGTTGGCGGGATTGGGTGGCTACACCTTC
>-|-|TRBV7-2|TRBJ2-5|15
CASSFRDNSYNEQYF
TGTGCCAGCAGCTTCCGGGACAACTCCTACAATGAGCAGTACTTC
>few|-|TRBV6-1|TRBJ2-5|13
CAIRQGAQETQYF
TGTGCCATACGGCAGGGCGCCCAAGAGACCCAGTACTTC
>few|-|TRBV7-9|TRBJ1-2|11
CASSPEAGSTF
TGTGCCAGCAGCCCCGAAGCGGGAAGCACCTTC
>few|-|TRBV9|TRBJ1-1|16
CASSEPTAGTGTEAFF
TGTGCCAGCAGCGAACCCACCGCAGGGACTGGGACTGAAGCTTTCTTT
>-|-|TRBV9|TRBJ2-5|13
CASSVAPAETQYF
TGTGCCAGCAGCGTAGCTCCAGCAGAGACCCAGTACTTC
>-|TRBD2|TRBV24-1|TRBJ2-3|16
CATSDLSGGPTNTQYF
TGTGCCACCAGTGACCTTAGCGGGGGGCCGACTAATACGCAGTATTTT
>-|-|TRBV2|TRBJ2-5|12
CASSEVIETQYF
TGTGCCAGCAGTGAAGTGATAGAGACCCAGTACTTC
>-|-|TRBV7-9|TRBJ1-1|11
CASSSGRLAFF
TGTGCCAGCAGCTCGGGACGTTTGGCTTTCTTT
>few|-|TRBV6-5|TRBJ1-6|16
CASSYSPGTLSSPLHF
TGTGCCAGCAGTTATTCTCCCGGGACACTGAGTTCACCCCTCCACTTT
>many|TRBD2|TRBV5-1|TRBJ2-3|16
CATSPVTSGNTDTQYF
TGCGCCACCTCGCCCGTGACTAGCGGGAACACAGATACGCAGTATTTT
>-|-|TRBV4-1|TRBJ2-2|13
CASSYRVSGELFF
TGCGCCAGCAGCTACAGGGTTTCCGGGGAGCTGTTTTTT
>-|-|TRBV11-1|TRBJ2-7|15
CASSSKDLQAYEQYF
TGTGCCAGCAGCTCAAAGGACCTACAGGCCTACGAGCAGTACTTC
>-|-|TRBV12-1|TRBJ1-6|16
CASSSVYRDGNSPLHF
TGTGCCAGCAGCTCAGTATACCGGGACGGTAATTCACCCCTCCACTTT
>-|TRBD1|TRBV29-1|TRBJ1-2|14
CSAARQGAHYGYTF
TGCAGCGCCGCCAGACAGGGGGCCCACTATGGCTACACCTTC
>-|TRBD1|TRBV9|TRBJ1-1|15
CASSASYQGDTEAFF
TGTGCCAGCAGCGCCTCATACCAGGGGGACACTGAAGCTTTCTTT
>-|-|TRBV20-1|TRBJ1-5|13
CSAEQAGNQPQHF
TGCAGTGCAGAACAGGCGGGCAATCAGCCCCAGCATTTT
>-|TRBD1|TRBV4-3|TRBJ2-3|19
CASSQRGNLGQGGPDTQYF
TGCGCCAGCAGCCAACGCGGGAACCTGGGACAGGGAGGTCCAGATACGCAGTATTTT
>many|-|TRBV13|TRBJ2-7|14
CASSSEDRSYEQYF
TGTGCCAGCAGCTCAGAAGACAGGTCCTACGAGCAGTACTTC
>-|TRBD1|TRBV12-3/TRBV12-4|TRBJ1-5|15
CASSLGGQRNQPQHF
TGTGCCAGCTCACTGGGGGGACAGAGAAATCAGCCCCAGCATTTT
>few|TRBD1|TRBV7-2|TRBJ1-1|15
CASSTQGPRFAEAFF
TGTGCCAGCAGCACACAGGGGCCCCGCTTTGCTGAAGCTTTCTTT
>-|-|TRBV12-3/TRBV12-4|TRBJ1-1|14
CASSPTAENTEAFF
TGTGCCAGCAGTCCGACAGCAGAAAACACTGAAGCTTTCTTT
>many|-|TRBV12-3/TRBV12-4|TRBJ2-5|15
CASSSHRERTETQYF
TGTGCCAGCAGTTCCCACAGGGAGAGAACGGAGACCCAGTACTTC
>-|-|TRBV7-2|TRBJ1-1|16
CASSPLGEPMNTEAFF
TGTGCCAGCAGCCCGCTGGGGGAACCCATGAACACTGAAGCTTTCTTT
>-|-|TRBV18|TRBJ1-2|14
CASSPRQDLGGYTF
TGTGCCAGCTCACCTCGACAGGACCTAGGAGGCTACACCTTC
>-|-|TRBV28|TRBJ2-7|14
CASSPRARFHEQYF
TGTGCCAGCAGCCCAAGGGCCAGGTTCCACGAGCAGTACTTC
>-|-|TRBV2|TRBJ1-5|12
CSSSEGNQPQHF
TGTTCCAGCAGTGAAGGCAATCAGCCCCAGCATTTT
>-|-|TRBV20-1|TRBJ2-7|11
CSARDWGTLYF
TGCAGTGCTAGAGATTGGGGCACGCTGTACTTC
>-|-|TRBV6-2/TRBV6-3|TRBJ2-7|18
CVSSYAVRGRSSDYEQYF
TGTGTCAGCAGTTACGCCGTCCGTGGAAGGAGCTCCGACTACGAGCAGTACTTC
>-|-|TRBV6-1|TRBJ2-2|14
CALSTTANTGELFF
TGTGCCCTCAGCACGACAGCGAACACCGGGGAGCTGTTTTTT
>few|-|TRBV2|TRBJ2-6|18
CASSDNPGSYSGANVLTF
TGTGCCAGCAGTGATAATCCGGGCAGCTACTCTGGGGCCAACGTCCTGACTTTC
>-|-|TRBV27|TRBJ2-1|19
CASTHRTELKSPSYNEQFF
TGTGCCAGCACCCATCGGACAGAGCTAAAGTCGCCCTCCTACAATGAGCAGTTCTTC
>once|-|TRBV27|TRBJ1-1|17
CASGTHPGEAVNTEAFF
TGTGCCAGCGGTACTCATCCGGGGGAGGCTGTGAACACTGAAGCTTTCTTT
>-|-|TRBV2|TRBJ2-5|16
CASSEAQGVPYNEQYF
TGTGCCAGCAGTGAAGCGCAGGGAGTCCCCTACAATGAGCAGTACTTC
>-|-|TRBV7-9|TRBJ2-4|16
CASSPAPQGAKNIQYF
TGTGCCAGCAGCCCCGCCCCGCAAGGAGCCAAAAACATTCAGTACTTC
>-|-|TRBV6-2/TRBV6-3|TRBJ1-5|17
CASSYSGTLVGTQPQHF
TGTGCCAGCAGTTACAGCGGGACCCTTGTCGGGACTCAGCCCCAGCATTTT
>-|-|TRBV4-2|TRBJ2-7|14
CASSQDGRPYEQYF
TGTGCCAGCAGCCAGGATGGCCGACCCTACGAGCAGTACTTC
>few|-|TRBV19|TRBJ2-7|14
CASSGYGIYNEQYF
TGTGCCAGTAGTGGGTATGGTATCTACAATGAGCAGTACTTC
>-|-|TRBV25-1|TRBJ2-5|15
CASSEYEGVSETQYF
TGTGCCAGCAGTGAATACGAGGGGGTTTCAGAGACCCAGTACTTC
>few|TRBD1|TRBV12-3/TRBV12-4|TRBJ2-5|14
CASSLRGQRETQYF
TGTGCCAGCAGCCTGAGGGGACAGAGAGAGACCCAGTACTTC
>-|-|TRBV5-1|TRBJ2-7|13
CASSVTGGDEQYF
TGCGCCAGCAGTGTAACAGGCGGGGACGAGCAGTACTTC
>-|-|TRBV7-2|TRBJ1-5|17
CASSRRGPEDSNQPQHF
TGTGCCAGCAGCCGTCGGGGGCCAGAAGATAGCAATCAGCCCCAGCATTTT
>-|-|TRBV7-3|TRBJ1-2|13
CASNFRVRDGYTF
TGTGCCAGCAACTTCAGGGTGCGGGACGGCTACACCTTC